At least ten counts were recorded for the clone carrying this TCR beta chain. TCRdb re-analysed the 5' RACE reads in MiXCR, keeping a single row per CDR3 protein. This table has 40,000 to 65,000 distinct CDR3 sequences, roughly 14% appearing once. V gave up 8 bases and J gave up 8 bases; unmatched junction bases: 16. Germline V gene data show CDR1 as SNHLY and CDR2 as FYNNEI. The CDR3 is 15 residues long. The data stem from a study of T cells of healthy individuals. The source is a human donor in good health. The V gene is TRBV2, the J gene TRBJ2-3; 7 bases agree with TRBD1. The CDR3 sequence is CASSDKADRAGTQYF. CDR3 nucleotide sequence: TGTGCCAGCTCCGATAAAGCCGACAGGGCTGGTACGCAGTATTTT. Full variable domain (rest looked up from reference TRBV2 and TRBJ2-3): EPEVTQTPSHQVTQMGQEVILRCVPISNHLYFYWYRQILGQKVEFLVSFYNNEISEKSEIFDDQFSVERPDGSNFTLKIRSTKLEDSAMYFCASSDKADRAGTQYFGPGTRLTVL.